The clone carrying this TCR beta chain was seen only a few times. The data were taken from a study of T cell responses to AZD1222 COVID-19 vaccine. Across the study: Second-dose recipients at about 4 or about 12 weeks were treated as one pooled group.

Germline lookup yields CDR1 SGDLS and CDR2 YYNGEE. V dropped 0 bases and J dropped 4 bases, with 14 bases sitting between them. The CDR3 runs to 15 residues. Sequencing used immunoSEQ multiplex PCR; TCRdb keeps in-frame clones, though not all of them. The sample lists 140,000 to 150,000 clones; 80% to 90% were seen once. J is TRBJ2-7 and V is TRBV9, with D perhaps matching TRBD2 (5 bases). The sample was peripheral blood, taken on day 0 of AZD1222 vaccination. This clonotype originated in an adult in good health. CDR3 DNA sequence: TGTGCCAGCAGCGTAGCGGCCGGGGTGAGGTACGAGCAGTACTTC. Amino acids: CASSVAAGVRYEQYF.